This T cell receptor beta chain came from a study of T cells after yellow fever vaccination. Study background: Libraries from low-cell-number fractions were prepared with the SMART-Seq v4 Ultra Low Input RNA kit.

The study, taken as a whole, reports: Once the booster was given, most primary-vaccination clones reappeared, at about 95% for CD4 and over 85% for CD8. The presence of abundant clonotypes contaminating from the bulk population was possible in FACS-sorted repertoires.

This clonotype was counted between two and nine times. What it binds is not known. TCR cDNA, made by 5'RACE template switching, carried an added universal primer site and UMIs. MiXCR, run by TCRdb on the 5' RACE reads, gives a single entry per CDR3 protein. The sample records some 600,000 distinct CDR3 sequences, about a sixth being singletons. The material sequenced was PBMCs, taken 5 days after the first yellow fever vaccination. This sequence was found in a man aged 18 to 30 who received the YFV17D yellow fever vaccine.

The CDR3 is CSVSIGLSTANEKLFF. DNA of the CDR3: TGCAGCGTCTCAATAGGTCTCTCAACGGCTAATGAAAAACTGTTTTTT. The V and J genes are TRBV29-1 and TRBJ1-4, with D uncertain. CDR1 SQVTM and CDR2 ANQGSEA come from the germline V gene. V lost 6 bases to trimming and J lost 3 bases, with 20 bases between them. CDR3 length equals 16 residues. The full variable domain, rest sourced from reference TRBV29-1 and TRBJ1-4, is SAVISQKPSRDICQRGTSLTIQCQVDSQVTMMFWYRQQPGQSLTLIATANQGSEATYESGFVIDKFPISRPNLTFSTLTVSNMSPEDSSIYLCSVSIGLSTANEKLFFGSGTQLSVL.